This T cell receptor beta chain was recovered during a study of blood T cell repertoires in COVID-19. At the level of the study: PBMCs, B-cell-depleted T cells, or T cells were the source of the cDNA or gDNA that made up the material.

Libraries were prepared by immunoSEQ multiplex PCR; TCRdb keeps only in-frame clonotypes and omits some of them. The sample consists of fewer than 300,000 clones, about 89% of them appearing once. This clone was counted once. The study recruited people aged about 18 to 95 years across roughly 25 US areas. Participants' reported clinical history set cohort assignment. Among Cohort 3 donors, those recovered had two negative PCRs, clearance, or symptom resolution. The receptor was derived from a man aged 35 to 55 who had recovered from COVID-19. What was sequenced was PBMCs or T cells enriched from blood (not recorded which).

The CDR3 sequence: CASSVLSGYYGYTF. The CDR3 DNA sequence: TGTGCCAGTAGTGTGCTTTCAGGGTACTATGGCTACACCTTC. The chain has TRBV19 and TRBJ1-2, with D possibly being TRBD1 (5 bases). The CDR3 loop spans 14 amino acids. The V gene lost 5 bases and the J gene lost 3 bases, with 13 bases spanning the gap. Germline CDR1 reads LNHDA; CDR2 reads SQIVND (reference sequence).